The 29 T cell receptor beta chains in this list originate from one sample, sequenced in a study of cytomegalovirus exposure and HLA in healthy donors. PCR was performed using 60 Vbeta and 13 Jbeta primers. TCRdb's table, derived via immunoSEQ multiplex PCR, lists solely in-frame clones and lacks some. The table includes roughly 200,000 clones, approximately 90% detected once. Sequenced sample: PBMCs. These receptors were taken from a boy younger than 10 in good health and CMV-seronegative.

The V gene is TRBV5-4, the J gene TRBJ2-1; the D is unclear. This CDR3 is built from 13 residues. Germline V CDR1 and CDR2: SGHNT, YYREEE (reference sequence). Trimming cost V 0 bases and J 1 base, with 2 bases left between them. CDR3: CASSLASYNEQFF. The CDR3 region has the DNA TGTGCCAGCAGCTTGGCTTCCTACAATGAGCAGTTCTTC.

This clone was detected once. This CDR3 is CASSRREGNEQFF. The DNA for the CDR3 is TGTGCCAGCAGCCGACGGGAAGGGAATGAGCAGTTCTTC. The V call is TRBV9, the J call TRBJ2-1, with a tentative D call TRBD2 (5 bases). Germline values: CDR1 SGDLS, CDR2 YYNGEE. V was clipped by 4 bases and J by 7 bases, with 12 bases between them. There are 13 residues in the CDR3.

This chain links TRBV10-3 with TRBJ2-7, with a possible D match to TRBD1 (6 bases). Germline assignment: CDR1 ENHRY and CDR2 SYGVKD. The CDR3 spans 15 residues. V gave up 3 bases and J gave up 3 bases, with 15 bases separating them. DNA for the CDR3: TGTGCCATCAGTGATGCTCGACAGGTAATCTACGAGCAGTACTTC. This translates into CAISDARQVIYEQYF.

A single count supports this clone. The chain has TRBV5-4 and TRBJ2-5; a possible D gene is TRBD1 (5 bases). CDR3 length: 15 residues. V was trimmed by 4 bases and J by 2 bases, leaving 15 bases between them. Germline V gene sequence: CDR1 SGHNT, CDR2 YYREEE (reference sequence). CDR3 DNA: TGTGCCAGCAGCGATACTCAGGGATATCAAGAGACCCAGTACTTC. Protein product: CASSDTQGYQETQYF.

This chain uses TRBV28 with TRBJ2-5; D perhaps matches TRBD2 (6 bases). Matching the DNA end better, TRBJ2-7 makes the J call doubtful. The germline CDR1 and CDR2 sequences are MDHEN and SYDVKM. This CDR3 region has 13 residues. Here the CDR3 reads CASRRDASYEQYF. In DNA, the CDR3 is TGTGCCAGCAGGCGGGACGCTTCCTACGAGCAGTACTTC.

The rearrangement uses TRBV5-1 and TRBJ2-3; D is possibly TRBD2 (6 bases). The CDR3 runs to 14 residues. CDR1 is SGHRS and CDR2 is YFSETQ in the germline V gene. Trimming removed 5 bases from V and 2 bases from J, with 12 bases in between. The CDR3 sequence is CASRWEVDTDTQYF. The CDR3 DNA follows: TGCGCCAGCAGGTGGGAGGTCGACACAGATACGCAGTATTTT.

The gene calls are TRBV2 and TRBJ1-1; TRBD1 matches 8 bases. The CDR3 loop spans 13 amino acids. Germline V gene sequence: CDR1 SNHLY, CDR2 FYNNEI. J was trimmed by 8 bases and V by 5 bases; bases with no gene match: 7. This CDR3 is CASSLETGAEAFF. In nucleotides, the CDR3 is TGTGCCAGCAGTCTTGAGACAGGGGCCGAAGCTTTCTTT.

This chain connects TRBV7-9 to TRBJ2-3, with a possible D match to TRBD2 (6 bases). The V end was cut by 5 bases, the J end by 0 bases, with 15 bases between. The CDR3 extends over 16 amino acids. Germline CDR1 reads SEHNR; CDR2 reads FQNEAQ (reference sequence). The CDR3 DNA is TGTGCCAGCAGCCCCGTGGGGGGTGCTAGCACAGATACGCAGTATTTT. Translating it yields CASSPVGGASTDTQYF.

This clone is a singleton in its sample. The CDR3: CASSPMRGRYNEQFF. CDR3 coding DNA: TGTGCCAGCAGCCCCATGCGGGGGCGTTACAATGAGCAGTTCTTC. This chain connects TRBV7-3 to TRBJ2-1; TRBD2 is a possible D gene (7 bases). The CDR3 covers 15 residues. V was pared by 5 bases and J by 4 bases, with 15 bases between. The germline V gene has CDR1 SGHTA and CDR2 FQGTGA.

The chain uses TRBV6-1 and TRBJ1-1; unclear D gene. The CDR3 consists of 13 residues. Trimming pared 3 bases from V and 2 bases from J, leaving 7 bases between. Germline CDR1 MNHNS, CDR2 SASEGT. As DNA, the CDR3 is TGTGCCAGCAGTGATGGTGGCAACACTGAAGCTTTCTTT. Its translation is CASSDGGNTEAFF.

This chain connects TRBV5-4 to TRBJ2-5, with a weak D call TRBD2 (5 bases). Looked up from germline, CDR1 is SGHNT and CDR2 is YYREEE (reference sequence). This CDR3 region has 14 residues. Trimming removed 0 bases at V and 4 bases at J, with 10 bases between. The CDR3 reads CASSLGGSRETQYF. CDR3 coding DNA: TGTGCCAGCAGCTTGGGAGGGAGCCGAGAGACCCAGTACTTC.

The rearrangement joins TRBV19 to TRBJ2-5; TRBD2 agrees at 8 bases. V trimming: 3 bases; J trimming: 5 bases; junction bases outside the gene matches: 11. This CDR3 contains 16 residues. CDR1 is LNHDA, CDR2 SQIVND, per germline (reference sequence). CDR3 amino acids: CASSILPGGPVETQYF. CDR3 in DNA: TGTGCCAGTAGTATTCTCCCGGGAGGGCCGGTTGAGACCCAGTACTTC.

The chain links TRBV28 to TRBJ1-1; D remains unclear. The CDR3 length is 13 residues. Per germline, CDR1 MDHEN and CDR2 SYDVKM. The V end was cut by 6 bases, the J end by 1 base, with 9 bases between. DNA of the CDR3: TGTGCCAGCAGCTCCCACAGGAACACTGAAGCTTTCTTT. It specifies CASSSHRNTEAFF.

The chain carries TRBV5-1 and TRBJ2-7, with TRBD1 as a possible D gene (6 bases). CDR3 length equals 13 residues. Deletions cut 4 bases from V and 3 bases from J, with 11 bases between. The germline CDR1 and CDR2 sequences are SGHRS and YFSETQ. This chain's CDR3 is CASSLDSFYEQYF. The CDR3 bases are TGCGCCAGCAGCCTGGACAGCTTCTACGAGCAGTACTTC.

The V and J genes are TRBV6-1 and TRBJ2-1, with 12 bases fitting TRBD1. The CDR3 loop spans 15 amino acids. V gave up 6 bases and J gave up 7 bases; unmatched junction bases: 7. CDR1 MNHNS and CDR2 SASEGT come from the germline V gene. The CDR3 nucleotides are TGTGCCAGCAGGGGGGGACAGGGGGCGCGGAATGAGCAGTTCTTC. Translated: CASRGGQGARNEQFF.

This clone was counted a single time. Additional DNA sequences in this sample encode the identical CDR3. V gene TRBV25-1 combines with J gene TRBJ2-7, with a tentative D call TRBD2 (6 bases). This CDR3 region has 16 residues. CDR1 is MGHDK, CDR2 SYGVNS, per germline. V was trimmed by 4 bases and J by 3 bases, leaving 19 bases between them. The CDR3 here is CASSAPPKEGIYEQYF. The DNA for the CDR3 is TGTGCCAGCAGTGCCCCTCCAAAGGAGGGGATCTACGAGCAGTACTTC.

The rearrangement uses TRBV5-1 and TRBJ2-4; 7 bases agree with TRBD1. The CDR3 has 16 residues. Looked up from germline, CDR1 is SGHRS and CDR2 is YFSETQ. V dropped 4 bases and J dropped 3; count of bases not matched to a gene: 10. DNA of the CDR3: TGCGCCAGCAGCCTACCCACAGGGGCGGGCAAAAACATTCAGTACTTC. Translation: CASSLPTGAGKNIQYF.

This clone was recorded once. The CDR3 reads CASLGQGALPQHF. The DNA of the CDR3 is TGTGCCAGCCTGGGACAGGGGGCTCTTCCCCAGCATTTT. The J gene is TRBJ1-5, the V gene TRBV28; 12 nucleotides match TRBD1. V was pared by 8 bases and J by 10 bases, with 6 bases of the junction left unmatched. Germline CDR1 is MDHEN and CDR2 is SYDVKM. This CDR3 spans 13 amino acids.

Here the CDR3 DNA reads TGTGCCAGCACCGACAGGGCCGCCTACGAGCAGTACTTC. It is translated as CASTDRAAYEQYF. V usage is TRBV7-8 and J usage is TRBJ2-7; 7 nucleotides agree with TRBD1. Trimming cost V 7 bases and J 2 bases; bases outside gene matches: 5. The germline V gene has CDR1 SGHVS and CDR2 FQNEAQ. This CDR3 is built from 13 residues.

The J gene is TRBJ1-1, the V gene TRBV5-5, with 11 bases matching TRBD1. Germline CDR1 is SGHKS and CDR2 is YYEKEE (reference sequence). This CDR3 is built from 15 residues. V lost 4 bases and J lost 3; bases outside the gene matches: 5. CDR3 nucleotides: TGTGCCAGCAGCCCCTGGGACAGGGGGGACACTGAAGCTTTCTTT. It yields the protein CASSPWDRGDTEAFF.

V gene TRBV19 combines with J gene TRBJ2-7, with TRBD1 as a possible D gene (6 bases). Trimming shortened V by 2 bases and J by 3 bases, and 8 bases separated the two germline ends. Germline assignment: CDR1 LNHDA and CDR2 SQIVND (reference sequence). This CDR3 has 13 residues. CDR3 sequence (DNA): TGTGCCAGTAGTATAATAGGGGGCTACGAGCAGTACTTC. It specifies CASSIIGGYEQYF.

This clone was picked up one time. This sequence joins TRBV28 and TRBJ1-1; D remains unclear. V was shortened by 7 bases and J by 1 base, with 16 bases between the two germline ends. CDR3 length equals 15 residues. Germline CDR1 and CDR2: MDHEN and SYDVKM. The CDR3 coding sequence is TGTGCCAGCACCCGTCTTGGGCAGGCGAACACTGAAGCTTTCTTT. This translates into CASTRLGQANTEAFF.

In this sample, this clone turned up a few times. V usage is TRBV5-1 and J usage is TRBJ2-1; D is undetermined. This CDR3 has 12 residues. The V gene lost 6 bases and the J gene lost 9 bases, with 13 bases spanning the gap. Germline V lookup: CDR1 SGHRS, CDR2 YFSETQ. The CDR3 region is CASNRESGEQFF. The CDR3 nucleotides read TGCGCCAGCAACCGAGAGTCCGGTGAGCAGTTCTTC. Based on the CDR3 plus reference TRBV5-1 and TRBJ2-1, the full variable domain is KAGVTQTPRYLIKTRGQQVTLSCSPISGHRSVSWYQQTPGQGLQFLFEYFSETQRNKGNFPGRFSGRQFSNSRSEMNVSTLELGDSALYLCASNRESGEQFFGPGTRLTVL.

The chain has TRBV7-2 and TRBJ2-5; 8 bases are a match to TRBD2. The CDR3 is 18 residues long. The ends lost 7 bases at V and 1 base at J; junction bases unmatched: 17. Germline-derived CDR1 and CDR2 are SGHTA and FQGNSA. CDR3 protein: CASIPGVIAGILQETQYF. The CDR3 DNA follows: TGTGCCAGCATCCCAGGGGTGATAGCGGGGATACTCCAAGAGACCCAGTACTTC. The full variable domain, rest sourced from reference TRBV7-2 and TRBJ2-5, is GAGVSQSPSNKVTEKGKDVELRCDPISGHTALYWYRQSLGQGLEFLIYFQGNSAPDKSGLPSDRFSAERTGGSVSTLTIQRTQQEDSAVYLCASIPGVIAGILQETQYFGPGTRLLVL.

V and J are TRBV30 and TRBJ2-5, with 9 bases aligning to TRBD1. Unmatched junction bases numbered 12, after V lost 2 bases and J lost 5 bases. CDR3 length: 16 amino acids. Germline loops: CDR1 GTSNPN, CDR2 SVGIG (reference sequence). This CDR3 is CAWSPGTGSGVETQYF. The CDR3, as DNA: TGTGCCTGGAGTCCCGGGACAGGGTCCGGGGTGGAGACCCAGTACTTC.

The rearrangement uses TRBV28 and TRBJ2-7, with a possible D match to TRBD1 (6 bases). Trimming cost V 5 bases and J 2 bases, with 19 bases left between them. This CDR3 has 16 residues. Germline-derived CDR1 and CDR2 are MDHEN and SYDVKM. The CDR3 nucleotides are TGTGCCAGCAGTCCCCCCGGACAGATAGGCGCCTACGAGCAGTACTTC. It translates to CASSPPGQIGAYEQYF.

V and J are TRBV6-1 and TRBJ2-2, with TRBD2 matching 10 bases. The CDR3 has 16 amino acids. The V gene's germline CDR1 is MNHNS and CDR2 SASEGT. The V gene end was trimmed by 7 bases and the J gene end by 4 bases; junction bases not matched to a gene: 9. CDR3 in DNA: TGTGCCAGCACCGAAGCGGGGGGGCTCGGCACCGGGGAGCTGTTTTTT. It yields the protein CASTEAGGLGTGELFF.

The chain recombines TRBV27 with TRBJ2-3; D is perhaps TRBD1 (6 bases). Deletions cut 3 bases from V and 6 bases from J, with 13 bases between. CDR1 and CDR2 (germline): MNHEY, SMNVEV (reference sequence). CDR3 length: 14 residues. The CDR3 coding sequence is TGTGCCAGCAGTTTTCTGGGGGCTATGGATACGCAGTATTTT. Its translation: CASSFLGAMDTQYF.

J is TRBJ2-1 and V is TRBV7-9; 8 nucleotides match TRBD1. V lost 5 bases and J lost 16; bases outside the gene matches: 13. Germline CDR1 reads SEHNR; CDR2 reads FQNEAQ (reference sequence). The CDR3 sequence is 13 residues long. The chain's CDR3 is CASSPGGTGGKFF. Written as DNA, the CDR3 is TGTGCCAGCAGCCCAGGGGGGACAGGTGGTAAATTCTTC.